The present T cell receptor beta chain was sequenced within a study of blood T cell repertoires in COVID-19. Across the study: Samples taken during acute and convalescent COVID-19 were collected in the United States, Italy and Spain. PBMCs, B-cell-depleted T cells, or T cells were the source of the cDNA or gDNA that made up the material.

Germline CDR1 is SGHRS and CDR2 is YFSETQ. Trimming took 0 bases from V and 1 from J, leaving 14 bases between them. The CDR3 contains 17 residues. TCRdb's copy holds only in-frame clones and misses some; the assay was immunoSEQ multiplex PCR. The sample has about 260,000 clones; about 87% are singletons. Enrolled through a virtual design, the participants were between 18 and 89 years of age and came from under 30 US areas. Donors were grouped by their self-reported clinical history. Sequencing input: PBMCs or T cells enriched from blood (not recorded which). This chain connects TRBV5-1 to TRBJ1-3; D gene ambiguous. This receptor was identified in a woman between 50 and 59 years old who had recovered from COVID-19. The CDR3 region is CASSLGDVVLSGNTIYF. In DNA, the CDR3 is TGCGCCAGCAGCTTGGGAGATGTGGTTCTGTCTGGAAACACCATATATTTT.